This TCR beta chain was sequenced for a study of cytomegalovirus exposure and HLA in healthy donors. Turning to the study itself: A previous analysis identified around 120 million unique TCR beta sequences derived from 180 million or so T cells. Early on, a data release was issued that held 80 million to 90 million unique TCRs from HLA-typed donors. Regarding the study as a whole: Accurate prediction of most subjects' HLA-A and HLA-B alleles from TCR beta sequences was reported. It emerged from a later analysis that several of the most significant clusters appeared to be linked to common viral pathogens.

The CDR3 consists of 14 residues. From germline, CDR1 is SGDLS and CDR2 YYNGEE. Trimming stripped 2 bases from V and 3 bases from J, with 9 bases between. As for this clone: The antigen remains undetermined.

Both 60 Vbeta primers and 13 Jbeta primers went into the PCR. Profiling relied on immunoSEQ multiplex PCR, and the TCRdb table lists in-frame clones only, not all of them. The table has some 140,000 clones, around 81% seen once. The chain recombines TRBV9 with TRBJ1-5; D gene unclear. Sequencing input: PBMCs. This clonotype originated in a woman in her thirties or forties in good health and CMV-seropositive. The CDR3 loop reads CASSVTGNNQPQHF. The DNA of the CDR3 is TGTGCCAGCAGCGTCACCGGGAACAATCAGCCCCAGCATTTT.